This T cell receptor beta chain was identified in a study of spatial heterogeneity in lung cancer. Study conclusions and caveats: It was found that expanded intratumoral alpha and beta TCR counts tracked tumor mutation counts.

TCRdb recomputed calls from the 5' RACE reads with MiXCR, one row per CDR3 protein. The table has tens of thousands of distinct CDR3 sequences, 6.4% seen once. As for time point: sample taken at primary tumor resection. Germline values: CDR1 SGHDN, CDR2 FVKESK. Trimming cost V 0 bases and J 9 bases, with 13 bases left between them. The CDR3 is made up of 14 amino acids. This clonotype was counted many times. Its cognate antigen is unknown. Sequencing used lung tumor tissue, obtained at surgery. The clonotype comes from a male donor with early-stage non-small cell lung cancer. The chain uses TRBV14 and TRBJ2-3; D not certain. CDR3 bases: TGTGCCAGCAGCCAAGAGTCCCGAAAAGGGACGCAGTATTTT. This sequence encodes CASSQESRKGTQYF.